The next 11 T cell receptor beta chains were all read from a single sample in a study of vaccination and CD4 T cells after COVID-19. These receptors are not linked to any known antigen. The assay that was used to sequence DNA from cultured CD4+ T cells was the Oncomine TCR Beta short-read assay. TCRdb independently ran MiXCR on the PCR reads; one entry per CDR3 protein. The data hold 12,000 or so distinct CDR3 sequences, with over 20% observed a single time. Noted treatment: approximately nine-day PBMC culture with coronavirus spike peptide pools or control peptides (ViraFEST assay). The sample consisted of CD4+ T cells from blood, cultured in vitro, taken after SARS-CoV-2 vaccination. Receptors were obtained from a human donor who had recovered from COVID-19.

In the case of this clonotype: One end of the junction is discordant with germline, which a read error may explain. The chain recombines TRBV28 with TRBJ1-2; D ambiguous. The CDR3 loop spans 11 amino acids. Germline CDR1 is MDHEN and CDR2 is SYDVKM. The CDR3 reads CASRNNYGCTF. The CDR3 region has the DNA TGTGCCAGCAGAAACAACTATGGCTGCACCTTC.

This clonotype was observed a few times. The J gene is TRBJ2-5, the V gene TRBV20-1; 10 bases map to TRBD1. In germline, CDR1 is DFQATT, CDR2 SNEGSKA (reference sequence). V lost 3 bases and J lost 4; bases outside the gene matches: 2. CDR3 length equals 13 residues. DNA for the CDR3: TGCAGTGCTAGGAGGACAGGGGGAGAGACCCAGTACTTC. It specifies CSARRTGGETQYF.

This clonotype was recorded a few times. The chain links TRBV27 to TRBJ1-6; no definite D call. From germline, CDR1 is MNHEY and CDR2 SMNVEV (reference sequence). This CDR3 has 15 residues. V was trimmed by 3 bases and J by 9 bases, leaving 15 bases between them. CDR3 coding DNA: TGTGCCAGCAGTTTTTCTGGGCCGACTCCTTCACCCCTCCACTTT. Its protein is CASSFSGPTPSPLHF.

The gene calls are TRBV18 and TRBJ1-2; D is ambiguous. Germline lookup yields CDR1 KGHSH and CDR2 LQKENI. With 6 bases removed from V and 6 bases from J, the gap between germline ends came to 11 bases. The CDR3 is 12 amino acids. The CDR3 spells CASSERVDGYTF. The CDR3 bases are TGTGCCAGCTCCGAGAGGGTTGATGGCTACACCTTC.

This clonotype was observed a handful of times. V and J are TRBV7-2 and TRBJ2-1; 7 positions match TRBD2. CDR3 length: 17 amino acids. The germline V gene has CDR1 SGHTA and CDR2 FQGNSA. The V and J ends lost 1 base and 2 bases, in that order; junction bases with no gene match: 8. This CDR3 reads CASSLGGTSATYNEQFF. The CDR3 coding sequence is TGTGCCAGCAGCTTAGGGGGTACTAGCGCCACCTACAATGAGCAGTTCTTC.

The chain couples TRBV5-1 to TRBJ2-5; D may be TRBD1 (5 bases). Trimming took 1 base from V and 1 from J, leaving 14 bases between them. Germline assignment: CDR1 SGHRS and CDR2 YFSETQ. The CDR3 runs 16 residues. CDR3 protein: CASSLTSDRAQETQYF. CDR3 sequence (DNA): TGCGCCAGCAGCTTGACGTCCGACAGAGCCCAAGAGACCCAGTACTTC. The entire variable domain, with the rest obtained from reference TRBV5-1 and TRBJ2-5, is as follows: KAGVTQTPRYLIKTRGQQVTLSCSPISGHRSVSWYQQTPGQGLQFLFEYFSETQRNKGNFPGRFSGRQFSNSRSEMNVSTLELGDSALYLCASSLTSDRAQETQYFGPGTRLLVL.

By frequency in the sample, this clonotype is medium-sized. The V call is TRBV20-1, the J call TRBJ1-1; TRBD1 is a possible D gene (6 bases). V was trimmed by 2 bases and J by 3 bases, leaving 16 bases between them. Germline loops: CDR1 DFQATT, CDR2 SNEGSKA (reference sequence). The CDR3 contains 15 residues. This CDR3 is CSARLLGGADTEAFF. The CDR3 DNA reads as TGCAGTGCTAGACTCCTGGGGGGGGCAGACACTGAAGCTTTCTTT.

This chain connects TRBV4-1 to TRBJ2-5; TRBD1 might be the D (6 bases). The CDR3 is made up of 14 amino acids. The germline V gene encodes CDR1 MGHRA and CDR2 YSYEKL. V was pared by 3 bases and J by 2 bases, with 10 bases between. The CDR3 sequence is CASSQRTAQETQYF. CDR3 DNA sequence: TGCGCCAGCAGCCAGAGGACAGCACAAGAGACCCAGTACTTC.

This clonotype was observed a few times. The rearrangement links TRBV6-2 or TRBV6-3 to TRBJ1-1, with TRBD1 as a possible D gene (5 bases). Trimming shortened V by 7 bases and J by 1 base, and 13 bases separated the two germline ends. The germline gives CDR1 MNHEY, CDR2 SVGEGT. This CDR3 is 14 amino acids long. This CDR3 reads CASIGRAGNTEAFF. CDR3 coding DNA: TGTGCCAGCATTGGCAGGGCGGGGAACACTGAAGCTTTCTTT.

This clonotype has a handful of counts. The chain links TRBV27 to TRBJ1-5; 8 bases fit TRBD1. The germline CDR1 and CDR2 sequences are MNHEY and SMNVEV (reference sequence). This CDR3 has 16 residues. V was clipped by 5 bases and J by 7 bases; unmatched bases: 13. CDR3 nucleotides: TGTGCCAGCAGTCCCTTAGACAGGGGAAAGGGGCAGCCCCAGCATTTT. It yields the protein CASSPLDRGKGQPQHF.

This chain uses TRBV18 with TRBJ2-7, with 8 bases aligning to TRBD2. The CDR3 covers 14 residues. V lost 6 bases and J lost 3; bases outside the gene matches: 7. The germline V gene has CDR1 KGHSH and CDR2 LQKENI. The CDR3 nucleotides are TGTGCCAGCTCCCCGGGACTAGTCGTCTACGAGCAGTACTTC. Encoded protein: CASSPGLVVYEQYF.